The 13 T cell receptor beta chains reported below all come from one sample, sequenced in a study of shared clonotypes between healthy human individuals. Data came from immunoSEQ multiplex PCR; TCRdb stores just in-frame clones and leaves some out. The sample carries roughly 640,000 clones, approximately 74% recorded once. The sequencing sample was made of memory CD4+ T cells sorted from blood. Subset of the sample: CD45RA-negative fraction. Receptors originate from a woman aged 25 to 39 in good health.

The V and J genes are TRBV28 and TRBJ1-5; the D gene is possibly TRBD1 (6 bases). Between the trimmed V and J ends, which lost 9 bases and 3 bases, there was a span of 15 bases. From germline, CDR1 is MDHEN and CDR2 SYDVKM. This CDR3 is built from 14 residues. DNA for the CDR3: TGTGCCAGTGCGAGGGGGGGGAACAATCAGCCCCAGCATTTT. Translating it yields CASARGGNNQPQHF. Supplemented by reference TRBV28 and TRBJ1-5, the full variable domain reads DVKVTQSSRYLVKRTGEKVFLECVQDMDHENMFWYRQDPGLGLRLIYFSYDVKMKEKGDIPEGYSVSREKKERFSLILESASTNQTSMYLCASARGGNNQPQHFGDGTRLSIL.

CDR3 DNA: TGCGCCAGCAGCTTTGCCCGGGACGCCTCCTACGAGCAGTACTTC. Its protein is CASSFARDASYEQYF. The rearrangement links TRBV5-1 to TRBJ2-7, with D tentatively TRBD1 or TRBD2 (5 bases each). Germline lookup yields CDR1 SGHRS and CDR2 YFSETQ. The CDR3 length is 15 residues. Deletions cut 2 bases from V and 0 bases from J, with 12 bases between.

The V and J genes are TRBV28 and TRBJ2-7; D may match TRBD1 or TRBD2 (5 bases each). CDR1 and CDR2 from the germline V gene are MDHEN and SYDVKM. CDR3 length: 13 residues. The V end lost 5 bases, the J end lost 11 bases, and 19 bases lay between the germline ends. The CDR3 sequence: CASSLRDPNCEYF. The CDR3 DNA follows: TGTGCCAGCAGTCTTCGGGACCCCAACTGTGAGTACTTC.

Of note for this clone: The sample carries other DNA sequences with the same CDR3. For the CDR3, the DNA is TGTGCCAGCAGTTTGGGTTACAATGAGCAGTTCTTC. Translated, it gives CASSLGYNEQFF. The gene calls are TRBV28 and TRBJ2-1; D is unresolved. Deletions cut 3 bases from V and 4 bases from J, with 4 bases between. CDR1 is MDHEN and CDR2 is SYDVKM in the germline V gene. The CDR3 loop spans 12 amino acids.

This rearrangement joins TRBV6-6 to TRBJ2-7; 9 bases are a match to TRBD2. Germline CDR1 is MNHNY and CDR2 is SVGAGI (reference sequence). The CDR3 spans 15 residues. J was trimmed by 2 bases and V by 5 bases; bases with no gene match: 7. The CDR3 DNA follows: TGTGCCAGCAGTACCGGGACTAGCACTACCTACGAGCAGTACTTC. It encodes CASSTGTSTTYEQYF.

The chain employs TRBV28 and TRBJ1-5, with TRBD1 matching over 8 bases. V trimming: 6 bases; J trimming: 7 bases; junction bases outside the gene matches: 8. Per the germline V gene, CDR1 is MDHEN and CDR2 is SYDVKM. The CDR3 contains 14 residues. The CDR3 DNA is TGTGCCAGCAGGCTGACAGGGGTGGTGCAGCCCCAGCATTTT. Amino acid sequence: CASRLTGVVQPQHF. The complete variable domain, with remaining parts taken from reference TRBV28 and TRBJ1-5, reads DVKVTQSSRYLVKRTGEKVFLECVQDMDHENMFWYRQDPGLGLRLIYFSYDVKMKEKGDIPEGYSVSREKKERFSLILESASTNQTSMYLCASRLTGVVQPQHFGDGTRLSIL.

As concerns this clone: Other DNA sequences from this sample encode an identical CDR3 as well. The chain combines TRBV6-5 with TRBJ2-2; D is undetermined. There are 15 residues in the CDR3. CDR1 and CDR2 (germline): MNHEY, SVGAGI. The V end was cut by 0 bases, the J end by 1 base, with 6 bases between. The chain's CDR3 is CASSYSNRNTGELFF. The CDR3 DNA reads as TGTGCCAGCAGTTACTCGAACAGGAACACCGGGGAGCTGTTTTTT.

As concerns this clone: The sample contains more than one DNA sequence encoding this CDR3. The chain joins TRBV5-1 to TRBJ2-1; tentatively, D is TRBD1 (6 bases). CDR3 length equals 15 residues. Germline V gene sequence: CDR1 SGHRS, CDR2 YFSETQ. V lost 4 bases and J 4 bases, leaving 15 bases between the germline ends. CDR3 sequence reads: CASSPDSSSYNEQFF. CDR3 DNA: TGCGCCAGCAGCCCGGACAGTTCCTCTTACAATGAGCAGTTCTTC.

For this clone: Other DNA sequences in the sample encode the same CDR3. The chain couples TRBV6-6 to TRBJ2-7; weak D call: TRBD1 (5 bases). The CDR3 has 14 amino acids. Trimming shortened V by 0 bases and J by 1 base, and 7 bases separated the two germline ends. Germline V CDR1 and CDR2: MNHNY, SVGAGI (reference sequence). In DNA, the CDR3 is TGTGCCAGCAGTTACTCGACAGATTCCTACGAGCAGTACTTC. It specifies CASSYSTDSYEQYF.

CDR3 sequence reads: CASSGDTASNQPQHF. The CDR3 nucleotides are TGTGCCAGCAGCGGGGACACGGCAAGCAATCAGCCCCAGCATTTT. The V and J genes are TRBV6-1 and TRBJ1-5; maybe TRBD1 (6 bases). Trimming left V 6 bases short and J 1 base short, with 13 bases between. The CDR3 contains 15 residues. CDR1 and CDR2 from the germline V gene are MNHNS and SASEGT.

In nucleotides, the CDR3 is TGTGCCAGTAGTAAACTAGCGCCCGAGGTTTCTGAGCAGTTCTTC. Its protein product is CASSKLAPEVSEQFF. This sequence joins TRBV19 and TRBJ2-1; 7 bases align to TRBD2. V dropped 4 bases and J dropped 9; count of bases not matched to a gene: 12. This CDR3 is built from 15 residues. The germline V gene encodes CDR1 LNHDA and CDR2 SQIVND (reference sequence).

This chain links TRBV29-1 with TRBJ2-1, with 7 nucleotides matching TRBD1. With V trimmed by 6 bases and J by 5 bases, 10 bases remained unmatched. Germline V lookup: CDR1 SQVTM, CDR2 ANQGSEA. The CDR3 length is 14 residues. CDR3 DNA: TGCAGCGTCGGAAGGCCAGGGGGTGACAATGAGCAGTTCTTC. Translating it yields CSVGRPGGDNEQFF.

Points on this clone: A much larger clone sits a single nucleotide away, making a read error possible. V gene TRBV7-3 combines with J gene TRBJ2-1, with 8 bases lining up with TRBD2. After removal of 5 bases from V and 0 bases from J, the junction contained 3 bases not matched to a gene. The CDR3 sequence is 15 residues long. Germline values: CDR1 SGHTA, CDR2 FQGTGA. The CDR3 nucleotides are TGTGCCAGCAGCGAGAGCGGGAGCTCCTACAATGAGCAGTTCTTC. Its protein is CASSESGSSYNEQFF.